A selection of T cell receptor beta chains follows, all from one sample in a study of blood T cells in healthy people across ages. TCRdb ran MiXCR on the 5' RACE reads and lists one entry per CDR3 protein. The sample yields approximately 670,000 distinct CDR3 sequences, around 43% seen once. Material: blood. The receptors come from a man older than 75 in good health. The CDR3 runs from the conserved cysteine through the conserved F or W. The order of the fields is clone size, CDR3 length, D gene, J gene, V gene, CDR3 DNA, CDR3 protein. A D gene is named only where the DNA matches it firmly. Where a row states a size, it is once, few, many or the class of an expanded clone; other rows omit it.

>few|12|.|TRBJ2-7|TRBV3-1
TGTGCCAGCAGCCAAGGGGTAAGCGAGCAGTACTTC
CASSQGVSEQYF
>.|14|TRBD1|TRBJ2-7|TRBV5-1
TGCGCCAGCAGCCCGTCGACAGGGTCCTACGAGCAGTACTTC
CASSPSTGSYEQYF
>.|17|.|TRBJ2-5|TRBV9
TGTGCCAGCAGCGGAGTAGGGGGAGATGTAGGACGATTGCCGCAGTACTTC
CASSGVGGDVGRLPQYF
>.|13|.|TRBJ1-4|TRBV30
TGTGCCTGGAGTACAGGGCCTAATGAAAAACTGTTTTTT
CAWSTGPNEKLFF
>few|17|.|TRBJ2-6|TRBV6-1
TGTGCCAGCAGTGAAGAGGCGGTACGCTCTGGGGCCAACGTCCTGACTTTC
CASSEEAVRSGANVLTF
>few|16|TRBD1|TRBJ2-3|TRBV7-2
TGTGCCAGCAGCGGAACGGGACAGGGGGCTCGAGATACGCAGTATTTT
CASSGTGQGARDTQYF
>few|13|.|TRBJ2-5|TRBV7-2
TGTGCCAGCAGCTTAGTCTGGGAAGAGACCCAGTACTTC
CASSLVWEETQYF
>.|14|TRBD1|TRBJ2-1|TRBV15
TGTGCCACCAGCAGAGCCGGGACAGACAATGAGCAGTTCTTC
CATSRAGTDNEQFF
>few|15|.|TRBJ2-3|TRBV20-1
TGCAGTGCTAGTCCCCCCCGGGGACGCACAGATACGCAGTATTTT
CSASPPRGRTDTQYF
>.|17|.|TRBJ2-3|TRBV12-3/TRBV12-4
TGTGCCAGCAGTTTATATATGGCGAGGGGGAGCACAGATACGCAGTATTTT
CASSLYMARGSTDTQYF
>many|21|TRBD2|TRBJ2-3|TRBV4-3
TGCGCCAGCAGCCAAGAATCGGGCCGGACTAGCGGGGATGCCCCCCCAGATACGCAGTATTTT
CASSQESGRTSGDAPPDTQYF
>.|16|.|TRBJ1-2|TRBV5-4
TGTGCCAGCAGCAGACCCTTGGCGAGGGAACGTAATGGCTACACCTTC
CASSRPLARERNGYTF
>.|13|.|TRBJ2-1|TRBV12-3/TRBV12-4
TGTGCCAGCAGTTCGGACAGTGGGTTTGAGCAGTTCTTC
CASSSDSGFEQFF
>.|17|TRBD1|TRBJ2-3|TRBV2
TGTGCCAGCAGTGAAGCGCAATCCGGGACAGCAACAGATACGCAGTATTTT
CASSEAQSGTATDTQYF
>few|15|TRBD1|TRBJ1-1|TRBV7-8
TGTGCCAGCAGCTTAGGGGACAGGGGAAGCACTGAAGCTTTCTTT
CASSLGDRGSTEAFF
>.|17|.|TRBJ2-1|TRBV5-1
TGCGCCAGCAGCTTGGCTGGGCGACCGGGCCGGTACAATGAGCAGTTCTTC
CASSLAGRPGRYNEQFF
>.|14|.|TRBJ1-2|TRBV12-3/TRBV12-4
TGTGCCAGCAGTGCCGGGCCCCCGGGCGGGGGCTACACCTTC
CASSAGPPGGGYTF
>.|14|.|TRBJ1-2|TRBV3-1
TGTGCCAGCAGCCAAGATCTACAGTCCTCTGGCTACACCTTC
CASSQDLQSSGYTF
>once|15|.|TRBJ1-5|TRBV19
TGTGCCACCATAAAGGGGACATCGAGCAATCAGCCCCAGCATTTT
CATIKGTSSNQPQHF
>.|14|.|TRBJ1-5|TRBV12-3/TRBV12-4
TGTGCCAGCAGTGGGGCGGGCAGCAATCAGCCCCAGCATTTT
CASSGAGSNQPQHF
>few|14|.|TRBJ2-3|TRBV6-1
TGTGCCAGCAGTGCCACAACTCGGGGGGATACGCAGTATTTT
CASSATTRGDTQYF
>many|15|TRBD1|TRBJ2-7|TRBV16
TGTGCCAGCAGTCAATCCGGGACAGGGTACTACGAGCAGTACTTC
CASSQSGTGYYEQYF
>few|13|.|TRBJ2-7|TRBV12-3/TRBV12-4
TGTGCCAGCAGTTTAGGTGGGGTAGATGAGCAGTACTTC
CASSLGGVDEQYF
>.|14|.|TRBJ2-2|TRBV9
TGTGCCAGCAGCGTGGCGGGGAACACCGGGGAGCTGTTTTTT
CASSVAGNTGELFF
>.|15|TRBD1|TRBJ2-3|TRBV4-2
TGTGCCAGCAGCTTCAGGGGGCCCGGAGAAGATACGCAGTATTTT
CASSFRGPGEDTQYF
>.|15|.|TRBJ1-4|TRBV7-2
TGTGCCAGCAGGTTCGACGGGGCAACTAATGAAAAACTGTTTTTT
CASRFDGATNEKLFF
>once|16|.|TRBJ2-5|TRBV4-1
TGCGCCAGCAGCCAAGATCGGGACAAGGCCTACAATGAGCAGTACTTC
CASSQDRDKAYNEQYF
>many|16|TRBD2|TRBJ2-7|TRBV3-1
TGTGCCAGCAGCCAAGATCTCGGACTAGCGGGGGACGAGCAGTACTTC
CASSQDLGLAGDEQYF
>few|15|TRBD1|TRBJ1-2|TRBV28
TGTGCCAGCAGTACATCCGGGACAGGGAGCTATGGCTACACCTTC
CASSTSGTGSYGYTF
>.|13|.|TRBJ2-7|TRBV9
TGTGCCAGCAGTCCGGGCACACACTACGAGCAGTACTTC
CASSPGTHYEQYF
>.|13|TRBD2|TRBJ2-1|TRBV20-1
TGCAGTCTAGCGGGAGTGACCTACAATGAGCAGTTCTTC
CSLAGVTYNEQFF
>.|17|.|TRBJ2-6|TRBV6-1
TGTGCCAGCAGTCGAGGGCAGTCGAACTCTGGGGCCAACGTCCTGACTTTC
CASSRGQSNSGANVLTF
>.|14|.|TRBJ1-2|TRBV7-2
TGTGCCAGCAGCTCCAATCGGGGGGGGTATGGCTACACCTTC
CASSSNRGGYGYTF
>few|14|TRBD1|TRBJ1-1|TRBV24-1
TGTGCCACCCAAGGACAGGGGAAAGGAACTGAAGCTTTCTTT
CATQGQGKGTEAFF
>many|12|.|TRBJ2-3|TRBV6-2/TRBV6-3
TGTGCCAGCAGTTACGCGGGAGATACGCAGTATTTT
CASSYAGDTQYF
>few|16|.|TRBJ2-7|TRBV28
TGTGCCAGCAGTTCCCCGCCCTGGGCAGCCCCCTACGAGCAGTACTTC
CASSSPPWAAPYEQYF
>many|16|.|TRBJ2-2|TRBV3-1
TGTGCCAGCAGTCTTCAAGGGGGAGCGGGCACCGGGGAGCTGTTTTTT
CASSLQGGAGTGELFF
>.|16|.|TRBJ1-2|TRBV27
TGTGCCAGCAGTTCCGCCAGGCAGGGTCTCAGGCATGGCTACACCTTC
CASSSARQGLRHGYTF
>few|15|TRBD1|TRBJ1-2|TRBV7-2
TGTGCCAGCAGGCCCAACAGGGGGCGGAACTATGGCTACACCTTC
CASRPNRGRNYGYTF
>.|13|.|TRBJ1-4|TRBV6-2/TRBV6-3
TGTGCCAGCAGCAGCCTAGATGGTGAAAAACTGTTTTTT
CASSSLDGEKLFF
>.|17|TRBD2|TRBJ2-5|TRBV11-3
TGTGCCAGCAGCTTAGGGCGACTAGCGGGCCGACAAGAGACCCAGTACTTC
CASSLGRLAGRQETQYF
>.|16|.|TRBJ2-3|TRBV19
TGTGCCAGTAGCGAGGGGGACAAATCTAGGACAGATACGCAGTATTTT
CASSEGDKSRTDTQYF
>.|15|.|TRBJ2-7|TRBV3-1
TGTGCCAGCAGCCGAGACTGGTCGGGCTCCTACGAGCAGTACTTC
CASSRDWSGSYEQYF
>.|14|.|TRBJ2-1|TRBV6-5
TGTGCCAGCAGTTACTCAAGGGTAGCGAATGAGCAGTTCTTC
CASSYSRVANEQFF
>few|13|.|TRBJ1-1|TRBV29-1
TGCAGCGTTGAGTCCACCGTGGGCACTGAAGCTTTCTTT
CSVESTVGTEAFF
>.|14|TRBD1|TRBJ2-1|TRBV29-1
TGCAGCGCCGTGTCCCGGGACAGGGTTATTGAGCAGTTCTTC
CSAVSRDRVIEQFF